This T cell receptor beta chain is from a study of vaccination and CD4 T cells after COVID-19 (dated by TCRdb to between 2020 and 2023). Looking at the study overall: SARS-CoV-2 positivity had been established in the convalescent patients by nasal swab PCR, and mild disease was recorded in several of these patients and severe disease in one. The convalescent cohort included six males and four females, with two Hispanic individuals, seven Caucasians, two Asians and one multiracial person. Participants received two doses of either the Pfizer-BioNTech BNT162b2 vaccine (n=8) or the Moderna mRNA-1273 vaccine (n=2). Post-COVID blood samples from convalescent patients were collected a median of 101 days after diagnosis, with a range of about 30 to 170 days. The time from the second vaccine dose to post-vaccine blood sampling had a median of roughly 77 days and ranged from 14 to 241 days. The cultures were stimulated with overlapping spike peptide pools from SARS-CoV-2 and from the common cold coronaviruses HCoV-NL63, HCoV-OC43 and HCoV-229E. In control cultures, a CEFX viral epitope pool was used as positive control, an HIV-1 Nef peptide pool was used as negative control, or no peptide was added. In ten to eleven COVID-19 convalescent patients and a few infection-naive healthy vaccine recipients, the spike-specific CD4+ TCR repertoire before mRNA vaccination was compared with the repertoire after mRNA vaccination. Overall study outcomes, separate from this receptor: In convalescent patients, a median approximately 86% of post-vaccine SARS-CoV-2-reactive clones were detected only after vaccination, suggesting vaccine-specific priming. Nearly all vaccine-specific clones in convalescent patients (304 of 307) were mono-reactive for SARS-CoV-2 spike rather than cross-reactive with common cold coronaviruses. The number of convalescent patients in the study was relatively small, and the study did not examine early timepoints following natural infection. The median count of SARS-CoV-2-reactive clonotypes went up from 21 after infection to 30 to 40 after vaccination, although the change was not significant.

The receptor library was made with PCR. At the Johns Hopkins FTIC core, DNA from the cultured CD4+ T cells underwent TCR sequencing with the Oncomine TCR Beta short-read assay. Genomic DNA was extracted from the cultured CD4+ T cells with the QIAamp micro DNA kit. Oncomine TCR Beta libraries made from cultured CD4+ T cells were pooled using unique dual indexes and sequenced on an Illumina iSeq 100. Per the source publication's procedure: Non-productive sequences were filtered out, and CDR3s that did not start with C, did not end with F or W, or were shorter than 7 amino acids were discarded. The MANAFEST web application was used to identify antigen-specific clonotypes by comparing peptide-stimulated wells against reference wells and other culture wells. For a clone to be called positive, the clone needed an FDR below 0.05, an odds ratio above 5, and a productive frequency above 0.1% in at least two of three replicate wells. Cross-reactive clonotypes were defined as significantly expanded in both SARS-CoV-2 spike wells and at least one common cold coronavirus spike condition. Similarity between CDR3 sequences was evaluated in R version 3.6.1 using Levenshtein distances (stringdist) and unrooted phylogenetic trees (ape). TCRdb cleaned the public reads at Q25 with fastp, built clones with MiXCR and kept in-frame beta chains. Rows are combined by CDR3 protein, so each entry shows the most common genes and DNA. The V and J calls follow TCRdb's processing rather than the paper's. The sample table contains under 15,000 distinct CDR3 sequences; only one count was recorded for roughly 45% of them. The leading ten clones occupy 7.8% of the sample.

According to the study, the label for this sample's treatment or condition signals: approximately nine-day PBMC culture with coronavirus spike peptide pools or control peptides (ViraFEST assay). The ViraFEST assay, used in the study, expanded antigen-specific T cells with peptide pools and then identified the expanded clonotypes through TCR sequencing. The convalescent patients' positive SARS-CoV-2 PCR tests fell between March and December 2020, which was before the Alpha, Beta and Delta variants emerged in the United States. Each well held some 2 million PBMCs cultured in IMDM containing about 5% human AB serum and approximately 9.8 IU/ml IL-2, with roughly 9.2 ug/ml peptide pools added. On days 3 and 7, half of the culture medium was replaced with fresh IL-2-containing medium. After approximately 11 days of culture, CD4+ T cells were isolated by negative selection with the EasySep CD4+ T cell isolation kit. Ficoll-Paque Plus gradient centrifugation was used to isolate PBMCs from whole blood, and the isolated PBMCs were then either used fresh or cryopreserved at -140C. Culture conditions were generally each tested in triplicate wells.

About this clonotype itself: The target of this receptor is not known. No much larger clonotype is one base removed from it; base qualities were not supplied.

The CDR3 covers 15 residues, taking in both the cysteine and the phenylalanine. CDR3 DNA only is kept here, 45 bases in frame from base 1. The V end gives up 6 bases and the J end 11 bases, leaving 19 bases in the junction not matched to a gene. CDR1 and CDR2 (DFQATT, SNEGSKA) derive from the germline V gene (reference sequence). The sequence is built from TRBV20-1 and TRBJ1-5, with 7 central nucleotides matching TRBD1. The TCR sequence derives from a human donor who had recovered from COVID-19. This specimen consisted of CD4+ T cells from blood, cultured in vitro, obtained after SARS-CoV-2 vaccination. The sequenced DNA: TGCAGTGCGCAAATATCCGGGACAGAGGCAGGGACCCAGCATTTT. It encodes CSAQISGTEAGTQHF.